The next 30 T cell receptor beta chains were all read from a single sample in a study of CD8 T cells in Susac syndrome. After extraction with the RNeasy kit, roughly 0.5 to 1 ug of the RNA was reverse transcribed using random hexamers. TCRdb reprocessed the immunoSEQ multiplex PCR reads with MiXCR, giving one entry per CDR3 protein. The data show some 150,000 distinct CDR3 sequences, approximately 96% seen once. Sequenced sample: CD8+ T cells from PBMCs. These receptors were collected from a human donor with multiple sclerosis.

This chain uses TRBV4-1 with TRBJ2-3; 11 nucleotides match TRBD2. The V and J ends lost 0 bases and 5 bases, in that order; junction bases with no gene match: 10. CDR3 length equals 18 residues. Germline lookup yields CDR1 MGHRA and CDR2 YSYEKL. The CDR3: CASSQDGTSGGRLDTQYF. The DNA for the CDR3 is TGCGCCAGCAGCCAAGATGGAACTAGCGGGGGTCGGCTAGATACGCAGTATTTT.

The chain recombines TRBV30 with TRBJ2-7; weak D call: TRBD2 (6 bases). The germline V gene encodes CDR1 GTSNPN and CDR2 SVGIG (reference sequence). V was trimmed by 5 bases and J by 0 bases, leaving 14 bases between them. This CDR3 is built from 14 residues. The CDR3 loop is CAWGGTASSYEQYF. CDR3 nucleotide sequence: TGTGCCTGGGGGGGGACGGCGAGCTCCTACGAGCAGTACTTC.

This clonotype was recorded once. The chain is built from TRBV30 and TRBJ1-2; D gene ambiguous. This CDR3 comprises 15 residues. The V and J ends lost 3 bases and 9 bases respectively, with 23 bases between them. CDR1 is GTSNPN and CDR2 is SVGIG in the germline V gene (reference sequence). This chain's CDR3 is CAWSPPPGPRESYTF. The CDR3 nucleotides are TGTGCCTGGAGCCCTCCCCCTGGGCCCCGGGAGAGCTACACCTTC. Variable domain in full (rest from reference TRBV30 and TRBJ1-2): SQTIHQWPATLVQPVGSPLSLECTVEGTSNPNLYWYRQAAGRGLQLLFYSVGIGQISSEVPQNLSASRPQDRQFILSSKKLLLSDSGFYLCAWSPPPGPRESYTFGSGTRLTVV.

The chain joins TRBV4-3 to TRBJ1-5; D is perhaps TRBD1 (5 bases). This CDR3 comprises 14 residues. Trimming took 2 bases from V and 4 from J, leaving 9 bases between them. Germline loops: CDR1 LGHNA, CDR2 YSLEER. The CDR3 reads CASSQKTGNQPQHF. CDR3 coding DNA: TGCGCCAGCAGCCAAAAAACAGGAAATCAGCCCCAGCATTTT.

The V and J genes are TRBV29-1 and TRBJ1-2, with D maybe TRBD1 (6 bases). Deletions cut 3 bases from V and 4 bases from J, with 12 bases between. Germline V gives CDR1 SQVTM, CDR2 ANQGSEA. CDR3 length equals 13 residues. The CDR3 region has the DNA TGCAGCGTTGAGACAGGCCACAGCTATGGCTACACCTTC. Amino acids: CSVETGHSYGYTF.

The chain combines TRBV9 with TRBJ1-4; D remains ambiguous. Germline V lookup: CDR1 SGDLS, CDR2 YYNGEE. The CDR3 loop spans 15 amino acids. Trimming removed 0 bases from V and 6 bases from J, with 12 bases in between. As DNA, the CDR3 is TGTGCCAGCAGCGTAGACGGGGTCCGGGATGAAAAACTGTTTTTT. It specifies CASSVDGVRDEKLFF.

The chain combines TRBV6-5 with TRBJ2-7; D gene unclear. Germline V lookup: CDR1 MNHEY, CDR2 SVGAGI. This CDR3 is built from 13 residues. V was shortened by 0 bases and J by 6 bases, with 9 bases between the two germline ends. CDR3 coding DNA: TGTGCCAGCAGTTACTCCGGTTCGGTCGAGCAGTACTTC. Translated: CASSYSGSVEQYF.

The CDR3 loop reads CASEQGRFPNQPQHF. Here the CDR3 DNA reads TGTGCCAGCGAACAGGGGAGGTTTCCCAATCAGCCCCAGCATTTT. The genes are TRBV7-9 and TRBJ1-5; TRBD1 aligns across 7 bases. Trimming cost V 8 bases and J 3 bases; bases outside gene matches: 10. CDR1 is SEHNR, CDR2 FQNEAQ, per germline (reference sequence). This CDR3 has 15 residues.

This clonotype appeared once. This CDR3 is CSVLTGENIQYF. DNA for the CDR3: TGCAGCGTTCTGACAGGGGAAAACATTCAGTACTTC. V gene TRBV29-1 combines with J gene TRBJ2-4; 8 bases agree with TRBD1. J lost 5 bases, V lost 5 bases, and 2 bases had no gene match. CDR1 and CDR2 (germline): SQVTM, ANQGSEA. The CDR3 contains 12 residues.

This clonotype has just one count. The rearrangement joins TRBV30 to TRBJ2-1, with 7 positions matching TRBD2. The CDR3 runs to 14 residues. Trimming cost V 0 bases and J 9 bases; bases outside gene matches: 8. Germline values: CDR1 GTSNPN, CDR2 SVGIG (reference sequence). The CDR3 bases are TGTGCCTGGAGTGTAGGAGCGGGGTGGGTTGAGCAGTTCTTC. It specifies CAWSVGAGWVEQFF.

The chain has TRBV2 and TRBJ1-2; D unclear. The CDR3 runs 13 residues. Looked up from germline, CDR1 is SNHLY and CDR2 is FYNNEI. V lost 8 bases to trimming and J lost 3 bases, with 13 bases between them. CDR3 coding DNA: TGTGCCAGCCCACGAGTTGTGGACTATGGCTACACCTTC. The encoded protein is CASPRVVDYGYTF. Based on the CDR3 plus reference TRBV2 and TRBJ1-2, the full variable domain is EPEVTQTPSHQVTQMGQEVILRCVPISNHLYFYWYRQILGQKVEFLVSFYNNEISEKSEIFDDQFSVERPDGSNFTLKIRSTKLEDSAMYFCASPRVVDYGYTFGSGTRLTVV.

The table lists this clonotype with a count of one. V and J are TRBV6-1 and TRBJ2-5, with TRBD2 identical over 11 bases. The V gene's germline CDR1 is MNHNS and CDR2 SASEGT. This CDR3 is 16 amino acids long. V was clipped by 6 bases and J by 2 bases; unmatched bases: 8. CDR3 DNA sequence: TGTGCCAGCAGAAAAGGGACTAGCGGATTACAAGAGACCCAGTACTTC. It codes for CASRKGTSGLQETQYF.

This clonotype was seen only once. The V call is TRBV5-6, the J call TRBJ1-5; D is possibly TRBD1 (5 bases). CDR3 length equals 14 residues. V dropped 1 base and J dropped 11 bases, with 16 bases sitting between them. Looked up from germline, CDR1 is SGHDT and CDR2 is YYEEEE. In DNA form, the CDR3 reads TGTGCCAGCAGCTTGAGGCGACAGAGACCGGCCCAGCATTTT. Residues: CASSLRRQRPAQHF.

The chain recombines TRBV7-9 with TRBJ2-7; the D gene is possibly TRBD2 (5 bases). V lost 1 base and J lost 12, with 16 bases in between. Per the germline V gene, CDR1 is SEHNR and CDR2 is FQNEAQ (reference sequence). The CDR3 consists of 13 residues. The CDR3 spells CASSLGDRDGRYF. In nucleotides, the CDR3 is TGTGCCAGCAGCTTAGGGGATCGGGATGGGAGGTACTTC.

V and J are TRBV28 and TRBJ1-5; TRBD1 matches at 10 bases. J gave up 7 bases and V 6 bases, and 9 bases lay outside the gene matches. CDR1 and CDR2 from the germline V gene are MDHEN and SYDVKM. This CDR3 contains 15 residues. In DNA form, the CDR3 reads TGTGCCAGCAGGGAGACAGGGGGCGCCGGGCAGCCCCAGCATTTT. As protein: CASRETGGAGQPQHF. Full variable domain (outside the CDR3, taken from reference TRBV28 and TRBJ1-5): DVKVTQSSRYLVKRTGEKVFLECVQDMDHENMFWYRQDPGLGLRLIYFSYDVKMKEKGDIPEGYSVSREKKERFSLILESASTNQTSMYLCASRETGGAGQPQHFGDGTRLSIL.

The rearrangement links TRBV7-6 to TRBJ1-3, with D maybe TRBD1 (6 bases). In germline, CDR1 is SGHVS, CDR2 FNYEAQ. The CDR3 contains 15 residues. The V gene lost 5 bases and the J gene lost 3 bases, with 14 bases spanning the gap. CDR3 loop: CASSTLDRIGNTIYF. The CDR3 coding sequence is TGTGCCAGCAGCACCTTAGACAGGATTGGAAACACCATATATTTT.

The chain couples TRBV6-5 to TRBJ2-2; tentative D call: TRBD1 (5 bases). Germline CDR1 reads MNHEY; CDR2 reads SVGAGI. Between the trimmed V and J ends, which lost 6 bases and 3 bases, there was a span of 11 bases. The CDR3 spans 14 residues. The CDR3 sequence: CASSPQTDTGELFF. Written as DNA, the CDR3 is TGTGCCAGCAGCCCACAGACAGACACCGGGGAGCTGTTTTTT.

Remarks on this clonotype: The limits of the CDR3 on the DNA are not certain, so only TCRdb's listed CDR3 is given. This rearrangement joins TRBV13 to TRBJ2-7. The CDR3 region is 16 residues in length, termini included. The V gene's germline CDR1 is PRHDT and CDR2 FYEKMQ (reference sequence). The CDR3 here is CASSSSTVGSSYEQYF.

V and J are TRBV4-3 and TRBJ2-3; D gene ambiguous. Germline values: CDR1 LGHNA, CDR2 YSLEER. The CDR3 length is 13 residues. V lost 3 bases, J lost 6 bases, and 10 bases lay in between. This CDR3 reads CASSHDTGDTQYF. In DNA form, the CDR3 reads TGCGCCAGCAGCCACGATACTGGGGATACGCAGTATTTT.

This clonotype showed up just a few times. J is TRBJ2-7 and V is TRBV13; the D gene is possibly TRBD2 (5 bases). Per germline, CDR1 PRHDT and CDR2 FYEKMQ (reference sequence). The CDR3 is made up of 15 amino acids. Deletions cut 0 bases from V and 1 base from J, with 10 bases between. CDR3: CASSLGRGASYEQYF. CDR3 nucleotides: TGTGCCAGCAGCTTAGGCCGGGGTGCGTCCTACGAGCAGTACTTC.

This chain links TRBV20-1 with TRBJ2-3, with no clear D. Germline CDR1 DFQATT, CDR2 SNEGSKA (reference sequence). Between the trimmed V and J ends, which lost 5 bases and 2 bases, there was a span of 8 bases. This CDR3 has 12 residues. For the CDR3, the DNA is TGCAGTGCTCCGATGGTCACAGATACGCAGTATTTT. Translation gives CSAPMVTDTQYF.

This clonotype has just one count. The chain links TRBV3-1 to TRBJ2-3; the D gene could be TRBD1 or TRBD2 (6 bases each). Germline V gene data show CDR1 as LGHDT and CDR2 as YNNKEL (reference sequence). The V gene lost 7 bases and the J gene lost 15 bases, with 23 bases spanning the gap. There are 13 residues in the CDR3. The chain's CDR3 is CASTLRGGTGCYF. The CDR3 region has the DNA TGTGCCAGCACGCTTCGAGGGGGGACTGGGTGCTATTTT.

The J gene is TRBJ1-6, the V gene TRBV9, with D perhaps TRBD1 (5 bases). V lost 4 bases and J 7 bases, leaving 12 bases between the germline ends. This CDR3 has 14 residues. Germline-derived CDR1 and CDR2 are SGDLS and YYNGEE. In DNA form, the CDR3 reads TGTGCCAGCAGCACGGGACCGCTGAATTCACCCCTCCACTTT. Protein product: CASSTGPLNSPLHF.

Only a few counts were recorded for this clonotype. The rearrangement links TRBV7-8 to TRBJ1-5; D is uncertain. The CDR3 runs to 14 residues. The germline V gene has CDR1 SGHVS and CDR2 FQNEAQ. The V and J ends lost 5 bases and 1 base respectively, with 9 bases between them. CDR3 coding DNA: TGTGCCAGCAGCCGGAGGCAGAGCAATCAGCCCCAGCATTTT. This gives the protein CASSRRQSNQPQHF.

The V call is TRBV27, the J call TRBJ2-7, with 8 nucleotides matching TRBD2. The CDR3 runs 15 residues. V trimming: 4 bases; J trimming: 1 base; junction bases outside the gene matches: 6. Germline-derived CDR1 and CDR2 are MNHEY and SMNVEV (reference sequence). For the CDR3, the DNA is TGTGCCAGCAGTTCCGACGGGGGGGAATCCTACGAGCAGTACTTC. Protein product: CASSSDGGESYEQYF.

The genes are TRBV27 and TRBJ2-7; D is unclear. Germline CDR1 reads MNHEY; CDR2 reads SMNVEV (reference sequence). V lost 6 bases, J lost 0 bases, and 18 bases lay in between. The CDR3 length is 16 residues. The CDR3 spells CASSASAGHSSYEQYF. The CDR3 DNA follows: TGTGCCAGCAGCGCGAGCGCAGGCCACAGCTCCTACGAGCAGTACTTC.

In nucleotides, the CDR3 is TGCGCCAGCAGCCCCGGGACAGTATCGAACACTGAAGCTTTCTTT. As protein: CASSPGTVSNTEAFF. The V and J genes are TRBV5-1 and TRBJ1-1; 7 bases are a match to TRBD1. This CDR3 has 15 amino acids. J lost 1 base, V lost 4 bases, and 7 bases had no gene match. Looked up from germline, CDR1 is SGHRS and CDR2 is YFSETQ.

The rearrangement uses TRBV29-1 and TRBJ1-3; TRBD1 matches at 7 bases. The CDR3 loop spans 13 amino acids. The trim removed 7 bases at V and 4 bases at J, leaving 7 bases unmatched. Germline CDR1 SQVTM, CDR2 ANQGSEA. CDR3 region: CSAGGTDGNTIYF. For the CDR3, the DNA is TGCAGCGCCGGTGGGACAGACGGAAACACCATATATTTT. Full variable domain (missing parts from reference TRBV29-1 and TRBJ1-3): SAVISQKPSRDICQRGTSLTIQCQVDSQVTMMFWYRQQPGQSLTLIATANQGSEATYESGFVIDKFPISRPNLTFSTLTVSNMSPEDSSIYLCSAGGTDGNTIYFGEGSWLTVV.

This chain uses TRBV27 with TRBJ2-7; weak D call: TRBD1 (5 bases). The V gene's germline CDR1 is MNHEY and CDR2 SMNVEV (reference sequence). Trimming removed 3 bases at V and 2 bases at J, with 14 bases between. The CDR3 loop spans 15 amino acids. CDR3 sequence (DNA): TGTGCCAGCAGTTTTGGGGCAGGCTGGGCCTACGAGCAGTACTTC. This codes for CASSFGAGWAYEQYF.

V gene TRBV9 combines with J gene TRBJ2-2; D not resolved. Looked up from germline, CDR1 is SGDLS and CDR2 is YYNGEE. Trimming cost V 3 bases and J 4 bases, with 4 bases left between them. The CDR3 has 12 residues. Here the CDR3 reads CASSATTGELFF. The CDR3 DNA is TGTGCCAGCAGCGCTACCACCGGGGAGCTGTTTTTT.